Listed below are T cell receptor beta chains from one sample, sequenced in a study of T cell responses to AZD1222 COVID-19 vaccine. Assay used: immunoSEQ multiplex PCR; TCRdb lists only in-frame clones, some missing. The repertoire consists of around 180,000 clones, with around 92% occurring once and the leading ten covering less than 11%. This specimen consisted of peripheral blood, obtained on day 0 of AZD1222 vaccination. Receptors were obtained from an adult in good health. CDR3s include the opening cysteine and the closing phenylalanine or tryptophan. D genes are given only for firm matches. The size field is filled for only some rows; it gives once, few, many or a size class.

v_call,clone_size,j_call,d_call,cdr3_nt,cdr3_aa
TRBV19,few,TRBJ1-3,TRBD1,TGTGCCAGTAGGATGGACAGGTCCTCTGGAAACACCATATATTTT,CASRMDRSSGNTIYF
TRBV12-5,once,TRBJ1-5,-,TGTGCTAGTGCCCAATCGTCAGGGGCATTGGCTCAGCCCCAGCATTTT,CASAQSSGALAQPQHF
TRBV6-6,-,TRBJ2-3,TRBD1,TGTGCCAGCAGGACGGGACAGGGGGCGAGGACAGATACGCAGTATTTT,CASRTGQGARTDTQYF
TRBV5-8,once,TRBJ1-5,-,TGTGCCAGCAGCTTGGGTGGGACACGACAGCCCCAGCATTTT,CASSLGGTRQPQHF
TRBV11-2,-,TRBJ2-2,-,TGTGCCAGCAGCAATTTACCTAGAATCACCGGGGAGCTGTTTTTT,CASSNLPRITGELFF
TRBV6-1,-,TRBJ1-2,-,TGTGCCAGCAGTGACCTCTATGGCTACACCTTC,CASSDLYGYTF
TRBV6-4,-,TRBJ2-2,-,TGTGCCAGCAGTGACAGCCCGAACACCGGGGAGCTGTTTTTT,CASSDSPNTGELFF
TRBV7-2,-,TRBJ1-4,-,TGTGCCAGCAGCTCTTTAACATGGGGTGAAAAACTGTTTTTT,CASSSLTWGEKLFF
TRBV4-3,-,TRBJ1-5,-,TGCGCCAGCAGCCAAGATAGAGGGCCGGATCAGCCCCAGCATTTT,CASSQDRGPDQPQHF
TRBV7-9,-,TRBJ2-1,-,TGTGCCAGCAGCTCGCCCTTCGGGGAGTTCAATGAGCAGTTCTTC,CASSSPFGEFNEQFF
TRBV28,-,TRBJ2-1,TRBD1,TGTGCCAGCAGTCGGCAACAGGGGGCTTACTACAATGAGCAGTTCTTC,CASSRQQGAYYNEQFF
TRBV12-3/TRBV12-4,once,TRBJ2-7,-,TGTGCCAGCAGTTCCGCCGGGACTGGGAGTTGGCACTTC,CASSSAGTGSWHF
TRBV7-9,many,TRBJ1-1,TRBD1,TGTGCCAGCAGAGGGACAGAGTTGAACACTGAAGCTTTCTTT,CASRGTELNTEAFF
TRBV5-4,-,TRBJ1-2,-,TGTGCCAGCAGCTCGGGGGCGGACAGTGTCTATGGCTACACCTTC,CASSSGADSVYGYTF
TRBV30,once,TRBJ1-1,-,TGTGCCTGGAGTTCGAGCAGGGAAGCTTTCTTT,CAWSSSREAFF
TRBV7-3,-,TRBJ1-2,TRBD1,TGTGCCAGCAGCCAGGGGGGACCTTGGACCTTC,CASSQGGPWTF
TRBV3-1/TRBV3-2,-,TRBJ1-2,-,TGTGCCAGCAGCCAAGGCAGGAACGGCTACACCTTC,CASSQGRNGYTF
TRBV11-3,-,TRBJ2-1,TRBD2,TGTGCCAGCAGCTTAGGTGGACTAGCGGGGCTCAATGAGCAGTTCTTC,CASSLGGLAGLNEQFF
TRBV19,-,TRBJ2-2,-,TGTGCCAGTAGTATTGGCCGGACGAACACCGGGGAGCTGTTTTTT,CASSIGRTNTGELFF
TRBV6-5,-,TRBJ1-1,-,TGTGCCAGCAGTTACTTCAGGGCTAGCCCTGAAGCTTTCTTT,CASSYFRASPEAFF
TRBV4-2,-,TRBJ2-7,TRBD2,TGTGCCAGCAGCCAACCCGGGACTAGCGTAACCTACGAGCAGTACTTC,CASSQPGTSVTYEQYF
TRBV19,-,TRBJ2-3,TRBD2,TGTGCCAGTAGTACACGGACTAGCTTAAGCACAGATACGCAGTATTTT,CASSTRTSLSTDTQYF
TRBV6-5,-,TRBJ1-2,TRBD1,TGTGCCATCCAGGGACAGCTCTATGGCTACACCTTC,CAIQGQLYGYTF
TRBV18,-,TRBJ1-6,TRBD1,TGTGCCAGCTCACTTGGACAGGGGGAAAATTCACCCCTCCACTTT,CASSLGQGENSPLHF
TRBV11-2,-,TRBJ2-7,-,TGTGCCAGCAGCTTAGATATCCCCTCCTACGAGCAGTACTTC,CASSLDIPSYEQYF
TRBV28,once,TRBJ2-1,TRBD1,TGTGCCAGCAGTCTTGGGACAGGGAATGAGCAGTTCTTC,CASSLGTGNEQFF
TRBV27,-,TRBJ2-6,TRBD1,TGTGCCAGCAGTCCCCAGGGGGACTCTGGGGCCAACGTCCTGACTTTC,CASSPQGDSGANVLTF
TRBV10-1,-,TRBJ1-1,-,TGCGCCAGCAGGTCGTCTCGGACGGACAACACTGAAGCTTTCTTT,CASRSSRTDNTEAFF
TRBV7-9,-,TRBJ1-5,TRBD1,TGTGCCAGCAGCCTCGGACAGGGGAATCAGCCCCAGCATTTT,CASSLGQGNQPQHF
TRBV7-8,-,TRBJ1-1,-,TGTGCCAGCAGCTTAGTGTTCGTCCGGGGGCAAACTGAAGCTTTCTTT,CASSLVFVRGQTEAFF
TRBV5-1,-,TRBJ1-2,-,TGCGCCAGCAGCTTGGAGGGGGAAAATGGCTACACCTTC,CASSLEGENGYTF
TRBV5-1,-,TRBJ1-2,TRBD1,TGCGCCAGCAGCTCATCCATGAGACAGGGGTATGGCTACACCTTC,CASSSSMRQGYGYTF